This T cell receptor (beta chain) emerged from a study of shared clonotypes between healthy human individuals (dated by TCRdb to about 2020). The study in broad terms: The cohort included three men and a couple of women between 18 and 49 years of age. For each donor, three plates each were used for CD4 naive and CD4 memory, two plates were used for CD8 naive, and one plate was used for CD8 memory. To estimate repertoire size and how much clonotype sharing occurs between individuals, the study deeply sequenced the blood TCR repertoires of five healthy adults. To increase sequencing depth and limit assay-specific biases, different laboratories used diverse techniques to prepare libraries and sequence TCR repertoires. Per donor, leukapheresis produced somewhere between about 0.85 and 8.9 billion PBMCs.

Using the deep immunoSEQ assay, multiplex PCR amplified TCR CDR3 regions from genomic DNA. For each cell subset, the extracted genomic DNA was distributed evenly across all wells of several immunoSEQ 96-well plates, and each plate served as one replicate. For sorted subsets, each replicate PCR was loaded with around 220 ng genomic DNA, equivalent to 30,000 or so T cell genomes. The purified libraries were quantified using a Qubit 3.0 fluorometer, sized with a Bioanalyzer 2100, and then quantified again using the KAPA Library Quantification kit. Every immunoSEQ 96-well plate was sequenced on a dedicated single-read 150-cycle Illumina NextSeq 550 flow cell. As for the authors' bioinformatics: Because the immunoSEQ output included only junctional sequences and no quality scores, the filtering could not be the same as the filtering used for full-length reads. Sequences were annotated with PyIR, a Python wrapper for IgBLAST v1.9, and V/J genes and CDR3 were assigned using IMGT germline references. Any read was removed if the V/J assignment was weak (E-value above 1e-6), the CDR3 was missing, or the read contained stop codons, out-of-frame junctions, or ambiguous translated residues. A V3J clonotype was defined by an identical inferred V gene, J gene, and CDR3 amino acid sequence. The percentage overlap between two repertoires was calculated by dividing the number of shared unique clonotypes by the size of the smaller repertoire. Repertoire richness was assessed with RTK rarefaction, the Chao1 estimator, and Recon v2.1 estimates of unobserved clonotypes. OLGA was used to compute generation probabilities for all TCRbeta clonotypes that the gDNA method yielded from a handful of donors. TCRdb mirrors the immuneACCESS table, restricted to in-frame sequences. Some clones are absent from its copies; in checked studies, under half trace to an unresolved V gene, and the reason for the others is unknown. The V and J calls and clone size are taken from that table; D and trimming were inferred from the DNA. The sample table contains some 1.5 million clones; only one count was recorded for 96% of them. The top ten constitute 1% to 1.5% of the sample.

Healthy HIV-negative adults with no recently reported acute infections or vaccinations were included as donors. Only Caucasian adults living in Nashville, Tennessee, USA were represented among the donors. CD4+ T cells were enriched through magnetic negative selection, after which naive cells were positively selected on CD45RA and the remaining negative fraction served as the memory subset. Blood was collected by leukapheresis, and PBMCs were isolated by Ficoll-Histopaque density gradient centrifugation and then cryopreserved in liquid nitrogen vapor phase. Analytical flow cytometry was used to check the purity and quantity of every magnetically sorted T cell population. Genomic DNA was isolated from every sorted fraction and measured by UV absorbance on a Nanodrop 2000c. Study-level results and caveats: Based on pairwise subsampling, the degree of clonotype sharing among donors was expected to be affected by sequencing depth. Naive subsets generally had larger estimated clonotype richness than memory subsets did. The small number of donors limited the genetic and exposure-history diversity represented. Incomplete sequencing was indicated by rarefaction of sorted-subset datasets, despite the large sequencing depth. When several donors were compared, the shared fraction of clonotypes was approximately 5% for naive CD4, around 4% for naive CD8, 2% to 2.5% for memory CD4, and 0.4% for memory CD8. Sampling was restricted to blood, and TCR repertoires in tissue are likely to differ from TCR repertoires in blood. Compared with non-shared clonotypes, clonotypes shared by all four sorted-subset donors had higher generation probabilities.

From its cysteine to its phenylalanine, the CDR3 spans 15 amino acids. Only the CDR3 region is kept as DNA, spanning 45 bases read in frame from base 1. Trimmed from V: 4 bases; trimmed from J: 2 bases; junction bases lacking a gene match: 4. From the germline V gene, CDR1 is SGHRS and CDR2 is YFSETQ. A note on this clone: Which antigen it targets is not known. Base-call qualities are not available, and no considerably larger clone is one nucleotide away. This sample also contains other DNA sequences that code for the same CDR3.

The source is a man aged 30 to 39 in good health. The specimen was naive CD4+ T cells sorted from blood. The cell subset or site label, read with the paper, signifies: CD45RA+ positively selected. The V gene is TRBV5-1 and the J gene is TRBJ2-7, with 12 bases in between that match TRBD2. The DNA sequence is TGCGCCAGCAGCCCGGGACTAGCGGGTCCCTACGAGCAGTACTTC. The translation is CASSPGLAGPYEQYF.